This TCR beta chain was captured in a study of shared clonotypes between healthy human individuals. Overall study findings and caveats: Between a few donors, naive CD4 clonotypes were shared at a level of approximately 5%. Genetic and exposure-history diversity was limited by the small donor number.

CD8 memory fractions consisted of CD45RO+ and CCR7-negative CD45RA+ TemRA cells together. Between the trimmed V and J ends, which lost 7 bases and 4 bases, there was a span of 4 bases. Per germline, CDR1 SNHLY and CDR2 FYNNEI. CDR3 length: 11 residues. Libraries were prepared by immunoSEQ multiplex PCR; TCRdb keeps only in-frame clonotypes and omits some of them. The sample includes fewer than 850,000 clones, about 90% of them seen just once. A note on this clone: What it binds is not known.

The chain combines TRBV2 with TRBJ2-2; D is unresolved. The sequenced sample was memory CD8+ T cells from PBMCs. Indicated subset: CD45RO+ cells pooled with CCR7-negative TemRA cells. The receptor comes from a man younger than 30 in good health. Some clones in this sample may be carry-over from other donors' samples. The CDR3, as DNA: TGTGCCAGCAAGCCCACCGGGGAGCTGTTTTTT. As protein: CASKPTGELFF.